This TCR beta chain was captured in a study of T cell responses to AZD1222 COVID-19 vaccine. Points on this clone: Its specificity is unknown.

CDR1 is SGHTA and CDR2 is FQGNSA in the germline V gene. Between the trimmed V and J ends, which lost 8 bases and 9 bases, there was a span of 14 bases. CDR3 length: 12 amino acids. The study, taken as a whole, reports: At baseline, just a handful of AZD1222 recipients tested seropositive. Reportedly, close to half of spike-specific TCRs are directed against unmutated variant regions.

The table came from immunoSEQ multiplex PCR; TCRdb's copy has only in-frame clones and leaves some out. Of roughly 130,000 clones in the sample, approximately 85% were seen once. This rearrangement joins TRBV7-2 to TRBJ1-3; D remains ambiguous. The receptor was derived from an adult in good health. The sequenced sample was peripheral blood, obtained on day 0 of AZD1222 vaccination. Here the CDR3 reads CASGTIVGTIYF. Written as DNA, the CDR3 is TGTGCCAGCGGTACGATCGTAGGCACCATATATTTT.